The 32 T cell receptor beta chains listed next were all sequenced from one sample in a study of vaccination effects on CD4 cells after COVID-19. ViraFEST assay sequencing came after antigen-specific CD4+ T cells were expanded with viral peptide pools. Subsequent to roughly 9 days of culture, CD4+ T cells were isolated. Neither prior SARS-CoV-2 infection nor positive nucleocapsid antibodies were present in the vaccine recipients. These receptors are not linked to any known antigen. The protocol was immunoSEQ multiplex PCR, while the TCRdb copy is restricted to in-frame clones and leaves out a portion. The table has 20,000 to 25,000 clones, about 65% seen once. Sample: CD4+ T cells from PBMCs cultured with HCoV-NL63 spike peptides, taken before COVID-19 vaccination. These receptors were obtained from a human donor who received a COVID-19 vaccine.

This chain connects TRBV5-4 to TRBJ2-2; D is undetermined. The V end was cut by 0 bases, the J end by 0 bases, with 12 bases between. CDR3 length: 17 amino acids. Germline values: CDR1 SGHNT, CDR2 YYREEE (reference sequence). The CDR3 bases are TGTGCCAGCAGCTTGGCCGTAAGTCCCGCGAACACCGGGGAGCTGTTTTTT. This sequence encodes CASSLAVSPANTGELFF.

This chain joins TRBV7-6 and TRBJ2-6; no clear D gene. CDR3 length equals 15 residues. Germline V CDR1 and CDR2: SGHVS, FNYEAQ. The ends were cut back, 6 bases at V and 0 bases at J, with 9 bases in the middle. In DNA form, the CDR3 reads TGTGCCAGCAGAGGAGCACGCTCTGGGGCCAACGTCCTGACTTTC. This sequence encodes CASRGARSGANVLTF. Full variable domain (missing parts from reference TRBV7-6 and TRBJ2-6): GAGVSQSPRYKVTKRGQDVALRCDPISGHVSLYWYRQALGQGPEFLTYFNYEAQQDKSGLPNDRFSAERPEGSISTLTIQRTEQRDSAMYRCASRGARSGANVLTFGAGSRLTVL.

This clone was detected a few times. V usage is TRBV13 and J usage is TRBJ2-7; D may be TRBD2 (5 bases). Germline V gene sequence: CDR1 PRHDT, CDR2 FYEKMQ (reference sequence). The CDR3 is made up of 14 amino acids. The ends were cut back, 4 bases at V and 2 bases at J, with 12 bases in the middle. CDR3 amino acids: CASSSGRRTYEQYF. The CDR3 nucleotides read TGTGCCAGCAGCTCCGGGCGGAGGACCTACGAGCAGTACTTC.

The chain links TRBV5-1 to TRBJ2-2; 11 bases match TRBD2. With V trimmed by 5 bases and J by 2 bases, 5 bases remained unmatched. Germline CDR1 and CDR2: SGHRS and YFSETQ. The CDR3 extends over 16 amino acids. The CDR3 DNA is TGCGCCAGCAGATGGACTAGCGGGCCCAACACCGGGGAGCTGTTTTTT. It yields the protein CASRWTSGPNTGELFF.

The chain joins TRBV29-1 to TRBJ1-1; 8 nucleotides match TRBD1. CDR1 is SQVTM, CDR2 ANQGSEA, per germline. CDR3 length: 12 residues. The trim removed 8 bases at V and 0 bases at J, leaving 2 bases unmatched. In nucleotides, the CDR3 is TGCAGCCCACAGGGGGTGAACACTGAAGCTTTCTTT. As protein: CSPQGVNTEAFF.

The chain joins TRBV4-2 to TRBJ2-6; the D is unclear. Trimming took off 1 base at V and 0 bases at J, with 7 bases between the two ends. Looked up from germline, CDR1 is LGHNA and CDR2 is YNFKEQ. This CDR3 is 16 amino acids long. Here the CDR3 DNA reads TGTGCCAGCAGCCAAGCGACCGTCTCTGGGGCCAACGTCCTGACTTTC. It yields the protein CASSQATVSGANVLTF.

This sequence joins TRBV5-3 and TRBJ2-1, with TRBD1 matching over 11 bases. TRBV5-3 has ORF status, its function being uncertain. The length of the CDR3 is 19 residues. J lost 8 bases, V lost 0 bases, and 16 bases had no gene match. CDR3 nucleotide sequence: TGTGCCAGAAGCTTGGCCTCCGGACAGGGGGCGGCGAGGTCCCATGAGCAGTTCTTC. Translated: CARSLASGQGAARSHEQFF.

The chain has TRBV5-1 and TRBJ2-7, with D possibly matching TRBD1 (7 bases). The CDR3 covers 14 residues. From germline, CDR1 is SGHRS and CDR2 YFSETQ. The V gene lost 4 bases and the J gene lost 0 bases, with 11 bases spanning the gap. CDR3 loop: CASSPEGASYEQYF. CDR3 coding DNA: TGCGCCAGCAGCCCGGAGGGGGCCTCCTACGAGCAGTACTTC. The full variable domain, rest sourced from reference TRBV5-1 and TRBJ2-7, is KAGVTQTPRYLIKTRGQQVTLSCSPISGHRSVSWYQQTPGQGLQFLFEYFSETQRNKGNFPGRFSGRQFSNSRSEMNVSTLELGDSALYLCASSPEGASYEQYFGPGTRLTVT.

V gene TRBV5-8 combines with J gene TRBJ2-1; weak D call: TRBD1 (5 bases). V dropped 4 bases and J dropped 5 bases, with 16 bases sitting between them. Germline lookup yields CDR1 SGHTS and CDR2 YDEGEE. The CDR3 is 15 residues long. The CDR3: CASSATGPSHNEQFF. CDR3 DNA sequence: TGTGCCAGCAGCGCCACAGGTCCGTCTCACAATGAGCAGTTCTTC. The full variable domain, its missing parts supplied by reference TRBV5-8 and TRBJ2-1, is EAGVTQSPTHLIKTRGQQATLRCSPISGHTSVYWYQQALGLGLQFLLWYDEGEERNRGNFPPRFSGRQFPNYSSELNVNALELEDSALYLCASSATGPSHNEQFFGPGTRLTVL.

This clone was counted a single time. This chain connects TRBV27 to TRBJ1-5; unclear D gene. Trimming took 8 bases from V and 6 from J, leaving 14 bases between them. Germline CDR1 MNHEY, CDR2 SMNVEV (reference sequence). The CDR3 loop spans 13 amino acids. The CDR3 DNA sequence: TGTGCCAGCGGCGAGGCAATCCGTCAGCCCCAGCATTTT. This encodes CASGEAIRQPQHF.

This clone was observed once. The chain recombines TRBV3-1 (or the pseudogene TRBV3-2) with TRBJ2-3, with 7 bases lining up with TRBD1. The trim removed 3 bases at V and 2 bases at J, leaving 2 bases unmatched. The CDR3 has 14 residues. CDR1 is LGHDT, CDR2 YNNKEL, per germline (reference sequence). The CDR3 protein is CASSQGTVTDTQYF. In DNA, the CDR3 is TGTGCCAGCAGCCAGGGGACAGTCACAGATACGCAGTATTTT.

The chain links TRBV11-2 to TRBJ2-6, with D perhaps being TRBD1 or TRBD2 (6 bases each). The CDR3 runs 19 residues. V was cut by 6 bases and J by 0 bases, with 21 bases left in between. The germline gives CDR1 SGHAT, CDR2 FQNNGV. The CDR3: CASRPGASRVSSGANVLTF. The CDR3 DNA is TGTGCCAGCAGACCGGGGGCGTCCAGGGTCAGCTCTGGGGCCAACGTCCTGACTTTC. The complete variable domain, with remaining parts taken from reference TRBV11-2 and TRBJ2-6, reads EAGVAQSPRYKIIEKRQSVAFWCNPISGHATLYWYQQILGQGPKLLIQFQNNGVVDDSQLPKDRFSAERLKGVDSTLKIQPAKLEDSAVYLCASRPGASRVSSGANVLTFGAGSRLTVL.

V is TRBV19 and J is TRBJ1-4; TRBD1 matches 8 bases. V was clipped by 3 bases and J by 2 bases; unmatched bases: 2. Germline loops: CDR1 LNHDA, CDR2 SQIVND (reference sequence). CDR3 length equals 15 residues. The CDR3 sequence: CASSIRTGTNEKLFF. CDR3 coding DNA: TGTGCCAGTAGTATCCGGACAGGGACTAATGAAAAACTGTTTTTT.

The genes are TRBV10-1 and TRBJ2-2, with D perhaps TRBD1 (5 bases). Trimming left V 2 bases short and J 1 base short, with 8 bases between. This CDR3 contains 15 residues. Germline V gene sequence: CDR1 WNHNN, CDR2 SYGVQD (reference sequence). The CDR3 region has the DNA TGCGCCAGCAGTGAGGGAACAGGGAACACCGGGGAGCTGTTTTTT. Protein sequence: CASSEGTGNTGELFF.

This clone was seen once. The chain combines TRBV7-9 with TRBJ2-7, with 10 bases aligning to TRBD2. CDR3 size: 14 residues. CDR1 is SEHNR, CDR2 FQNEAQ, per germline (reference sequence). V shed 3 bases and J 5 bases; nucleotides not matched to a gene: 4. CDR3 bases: TGTGCCAGCAGCTTGCTAGCGGGAGACGACGAGCAGTACTTC. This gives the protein CASSLLAGDDEQYF.

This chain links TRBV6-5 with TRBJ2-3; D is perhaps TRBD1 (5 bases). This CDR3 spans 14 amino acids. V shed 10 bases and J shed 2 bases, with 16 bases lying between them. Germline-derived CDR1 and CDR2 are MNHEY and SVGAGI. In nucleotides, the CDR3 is TGTGCCACGTCTCTGGGGCTCAACACAGATACGCAGTATTTT. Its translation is CATSLGLNTDTQYF.

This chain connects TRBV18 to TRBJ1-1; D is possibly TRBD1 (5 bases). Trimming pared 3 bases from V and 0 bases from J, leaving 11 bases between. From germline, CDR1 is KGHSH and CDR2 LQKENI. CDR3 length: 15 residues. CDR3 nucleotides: TGTGCCAGCTCACCCCCCGGGACGGTGAACACTGAAGCTTTCTTT. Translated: CASSPPGTVNTEAFF.

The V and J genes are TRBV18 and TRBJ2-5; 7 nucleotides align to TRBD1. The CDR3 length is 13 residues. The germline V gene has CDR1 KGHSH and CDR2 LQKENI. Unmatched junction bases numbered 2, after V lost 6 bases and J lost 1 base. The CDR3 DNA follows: TGTGCCAGCTCCGGGACAGCCCAAGAGACCCAGTACTTC. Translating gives CASSGTAQETQYF.

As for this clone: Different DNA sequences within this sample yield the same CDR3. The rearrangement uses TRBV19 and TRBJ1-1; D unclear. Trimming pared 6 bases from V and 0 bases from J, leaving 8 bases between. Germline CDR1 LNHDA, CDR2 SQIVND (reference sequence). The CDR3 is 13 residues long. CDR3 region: CASSSGLNTEAFF. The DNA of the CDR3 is TGTGCCAGTAGCTCCGGGCTGAACACTGAAGCTTTCTTT.

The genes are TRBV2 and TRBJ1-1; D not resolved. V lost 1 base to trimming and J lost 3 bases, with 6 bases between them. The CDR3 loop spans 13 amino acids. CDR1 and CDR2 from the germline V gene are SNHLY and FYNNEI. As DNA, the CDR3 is TGTGCCAGCAGTGAAGGATTGGACACTGAAGCTTTCTTT. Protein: CASSEGLDTEAFF.

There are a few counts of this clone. The CDR3, as DNA: TGTGCCAGCAGCTTTCGCCGGGACACTGAAGCTTTCTTT. Translating gives CASSFRRDTEAFF. The chain carries TRBV7-9 and TRBJ1-1, with D hard to call. V lost 3 bases to trimming and J lost 3 bases, with 8 bases between them. The CDR3 covers 13 residues. The germline CDR1 and CDR2 sequences are SEHNR and FQNEAQ (reference sequence).

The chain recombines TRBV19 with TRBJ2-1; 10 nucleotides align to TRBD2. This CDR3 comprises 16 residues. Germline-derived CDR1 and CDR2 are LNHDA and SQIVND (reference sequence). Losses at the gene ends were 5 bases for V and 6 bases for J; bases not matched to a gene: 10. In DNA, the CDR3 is TGTGCCAGTAGTCCAACCCTAGCGGGGGAGGGCAATGAGCAGTTCTTC. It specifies CASSPTLAGEGNEQFF.

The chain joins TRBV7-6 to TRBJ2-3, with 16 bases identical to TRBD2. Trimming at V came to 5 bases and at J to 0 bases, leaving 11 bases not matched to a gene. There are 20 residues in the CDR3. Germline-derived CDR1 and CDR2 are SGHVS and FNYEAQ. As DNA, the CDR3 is TGTGCCAGCAGCCCAAAGGACGGGACTAGCGGGAGGGTGAGCACAGATACGCAGTATTTT. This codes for CASSPKDGTSGRVSTDTQYF.

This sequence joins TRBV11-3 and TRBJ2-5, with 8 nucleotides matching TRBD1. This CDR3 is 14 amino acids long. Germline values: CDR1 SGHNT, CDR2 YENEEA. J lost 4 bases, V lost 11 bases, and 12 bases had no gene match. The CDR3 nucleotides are TGTGCCCCCGTCCCGACAGGGGTAGCAGAGACCCAGTACTTC. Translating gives CAPVPTGVAETQYF.

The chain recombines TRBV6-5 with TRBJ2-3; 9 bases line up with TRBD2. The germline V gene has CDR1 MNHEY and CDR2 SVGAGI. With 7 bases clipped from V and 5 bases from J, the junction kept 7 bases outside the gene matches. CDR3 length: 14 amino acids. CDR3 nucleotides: TGTGCCAGCAATCTAGCGGGGTCTGGAGATACGCAGTATTTT. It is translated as CASNLAGSGDTQYF.

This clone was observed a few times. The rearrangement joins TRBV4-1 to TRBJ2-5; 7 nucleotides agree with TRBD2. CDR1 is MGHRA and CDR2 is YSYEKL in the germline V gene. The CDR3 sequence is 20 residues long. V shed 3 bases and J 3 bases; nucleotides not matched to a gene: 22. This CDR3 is CASSHFRWEASGTVEETQYF. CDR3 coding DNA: TGCGCCAGCAGCCACTTCCGATGGGAGGCTAGCGGCACTGTTGAAGAGACCCAGTACTTC.

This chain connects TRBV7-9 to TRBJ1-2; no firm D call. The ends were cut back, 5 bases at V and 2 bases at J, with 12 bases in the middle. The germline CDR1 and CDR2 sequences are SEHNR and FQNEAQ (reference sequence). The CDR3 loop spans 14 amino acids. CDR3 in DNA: TGTGCCAGCAGCCCCCACGGTTCAAACTATGGCTACACCTTC. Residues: CASSPHGSNYGYTF.

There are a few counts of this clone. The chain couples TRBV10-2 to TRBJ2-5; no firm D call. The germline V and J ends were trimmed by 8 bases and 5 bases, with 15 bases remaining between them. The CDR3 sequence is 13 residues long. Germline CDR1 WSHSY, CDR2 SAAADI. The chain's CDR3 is CASSLSTWETQYF. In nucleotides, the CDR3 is TGCGCCAGCTCTCTCTCCACATGGGAGACCCAGTACTTC.

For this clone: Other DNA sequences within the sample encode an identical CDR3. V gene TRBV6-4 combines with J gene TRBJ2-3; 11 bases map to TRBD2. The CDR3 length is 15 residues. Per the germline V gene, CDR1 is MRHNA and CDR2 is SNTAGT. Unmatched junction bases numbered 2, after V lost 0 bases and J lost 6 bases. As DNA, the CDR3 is TGTGCCAGCAGTGACTCTAGCGGGGGGGCCGATACGCAGTATTTT. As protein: CASSDSSGGADTQYF.

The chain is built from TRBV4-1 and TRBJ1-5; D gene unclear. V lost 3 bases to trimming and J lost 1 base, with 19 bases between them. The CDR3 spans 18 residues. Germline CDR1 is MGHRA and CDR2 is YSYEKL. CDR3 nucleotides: TGCGCCAGCAGCCAGGGGTCGGCTAACATCAGAAGCAATCAGCCCCAGCATTTT. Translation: CASSQGSANIRSNQPQHF.

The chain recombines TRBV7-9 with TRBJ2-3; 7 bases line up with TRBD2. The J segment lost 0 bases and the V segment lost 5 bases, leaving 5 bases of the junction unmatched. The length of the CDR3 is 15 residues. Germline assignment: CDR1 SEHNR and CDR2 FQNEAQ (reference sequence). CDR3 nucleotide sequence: TGTGCCAGCAGCCCCGGGACTATTAGCACAGATACGCAGTATTTT. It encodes CASSPGTISTDTQYF.

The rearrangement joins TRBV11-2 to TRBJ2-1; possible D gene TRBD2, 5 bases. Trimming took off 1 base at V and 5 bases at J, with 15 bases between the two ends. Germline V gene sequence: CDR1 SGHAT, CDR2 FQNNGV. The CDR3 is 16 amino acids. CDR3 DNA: TGTGCCAGCAGCTTAGGAGGCAGGAGGCCGAACAATGAGCAGTTCTTC. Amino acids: CASSLGGRRPNNEQFF.